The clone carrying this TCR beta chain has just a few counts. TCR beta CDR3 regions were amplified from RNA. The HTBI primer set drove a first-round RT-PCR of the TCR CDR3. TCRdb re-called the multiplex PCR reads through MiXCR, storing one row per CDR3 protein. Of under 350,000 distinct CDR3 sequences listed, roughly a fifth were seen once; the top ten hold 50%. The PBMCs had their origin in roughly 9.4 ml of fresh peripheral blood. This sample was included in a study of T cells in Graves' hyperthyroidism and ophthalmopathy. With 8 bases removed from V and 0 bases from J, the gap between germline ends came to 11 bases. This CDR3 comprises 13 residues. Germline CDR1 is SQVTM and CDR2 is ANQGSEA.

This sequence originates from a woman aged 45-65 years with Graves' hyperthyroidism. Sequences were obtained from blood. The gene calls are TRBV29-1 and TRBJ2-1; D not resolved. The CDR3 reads CSFSWSSYNEQFF. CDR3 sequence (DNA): TGCAGCTTCAGCTGGAGCTCCTACAATGAGCAGTTCTTC.